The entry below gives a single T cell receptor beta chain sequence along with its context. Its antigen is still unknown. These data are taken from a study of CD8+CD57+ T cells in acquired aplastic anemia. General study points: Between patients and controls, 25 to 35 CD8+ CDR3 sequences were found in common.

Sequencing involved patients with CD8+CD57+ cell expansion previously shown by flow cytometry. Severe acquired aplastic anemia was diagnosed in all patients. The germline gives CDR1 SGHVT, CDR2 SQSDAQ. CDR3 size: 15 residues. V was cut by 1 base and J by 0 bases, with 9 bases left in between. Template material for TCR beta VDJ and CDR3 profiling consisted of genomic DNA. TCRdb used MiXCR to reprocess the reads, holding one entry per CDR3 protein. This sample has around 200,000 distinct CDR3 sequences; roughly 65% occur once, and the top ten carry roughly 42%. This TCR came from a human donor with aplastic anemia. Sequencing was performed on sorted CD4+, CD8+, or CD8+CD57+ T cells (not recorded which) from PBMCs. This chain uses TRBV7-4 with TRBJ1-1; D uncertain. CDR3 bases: TGTGCCAGCAGCTTAGATTTAGGCCTGAACACTGAAGCTTTCTTT. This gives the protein CASSLDLGLNTEAFF.